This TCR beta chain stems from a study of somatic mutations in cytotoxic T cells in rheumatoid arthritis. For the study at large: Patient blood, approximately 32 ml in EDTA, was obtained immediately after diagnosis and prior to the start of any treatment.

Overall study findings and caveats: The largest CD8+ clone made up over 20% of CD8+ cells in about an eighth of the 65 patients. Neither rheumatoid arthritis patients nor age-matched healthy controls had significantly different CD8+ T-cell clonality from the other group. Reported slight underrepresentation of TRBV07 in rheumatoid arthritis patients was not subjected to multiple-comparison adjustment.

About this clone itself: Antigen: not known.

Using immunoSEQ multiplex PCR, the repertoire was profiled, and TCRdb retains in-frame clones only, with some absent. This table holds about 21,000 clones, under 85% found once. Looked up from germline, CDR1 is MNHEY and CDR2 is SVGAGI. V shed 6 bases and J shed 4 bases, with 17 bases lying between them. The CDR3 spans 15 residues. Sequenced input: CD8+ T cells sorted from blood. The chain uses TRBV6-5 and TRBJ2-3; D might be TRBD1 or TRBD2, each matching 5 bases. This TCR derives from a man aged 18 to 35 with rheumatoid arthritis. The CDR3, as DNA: TGTGCCAGCAGGGGGGTTTCCCAGGAGGCAGATACGCAGTATTTT. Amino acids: CASRGVSQEADTQYF.